Described below is a single T cell receptor beta chain sequence and its context. This record belongs to a study of blood T cell repertoires in COVID-19. Seattle's cohort entered during active infection and was followed longitudinally. CDR1 is SGHRS and CDR2 is YFSETQ in the germline V gene. The length of the CDR3 is 17 residues. V shed 2 bases and J 8 bases; nucleotides not matched to a gene: 15. Clones were read by immunoSEQ multiplex PCR, and TCRdb kept only the in-frame ones, dropping some. The data show roughly 250,000 clones, 85% to 90% seen once. The chain uses TRBV5-1 and TRBJ1-4; 7 positions match TRBD1. The sample taken for sequencing was peripheral blood. This TCR was sampled from a woman between 25 and 40 years old with COVID-19, enrolled during active disease. Here the CDR3 reads CASSLMPPGQLGEKLFF. The CDR3 DNA is TGCGCCAGCAGCTTAATGCCTCCGGGACAGCTGGGGGAAAAACTGTTTTTT.